A selection of T cell receptor beta chains follows, all from one sample in a study of T cell responses to AZD1222 COVID-19 vaccine. The data were produced by immunoSEQ multiplex PCR, yet TCRdb's version contains in-frame clones alone and is incomplete. The data contain roughly 150,000 clones, around 90% of them singletons. Specimen: peripheral blood, collected on day 0 of AZD1222 vaccination. These receptors all stem from an adult in good health. CDR3s include the opening cysteine and the closing phenylalanine or tryptophan. Fields, in order: D gene, clone size, J gene, V gene, CDR3 DNA, CDR3 protein. The D gene is left open where the match is weak. Expanded clones get a size class; other rows say once, few or many, or leave the size out.

>NA|NA|TRBJ1-1|TRBV28
TGTGCCAGCAGTTCCCAGTCACAGGGGAACACTGAAGCTTTCTTT
CASSSQSQGNTEAFF
>TRBD1|few|TRBJ1-5|TRBV19
TGTGCCAGTACCCTGACAGGGGGCGCAAAGCGGCCCCAGCATTTT
CASTLTGGAKRPQHF
>TRBD1|NA|TRBJ2-3|TRBV13
TGTGCCAGCAGCCCCAGGGGGCAGAACACAGATACGCAGTATTTT
CASSPRGQNTDTQYF
>NA|NA|TRBJ2-7|TRBV19
TGTGCCAGTAGTGGATCGACGGGTGGCGAGCAGTACTTC
CASSGSTGGEQYF
>NA|few|TRBJ1-6|TRBV6-1
TGTGCCAGCACAAGGGGTAATTCACCCCTCCACTTT
CASTRGNSPLHF
>TRBD2|few|TRBJ2-1|TRBV30
TGTGCCTGGAGTGTACGAATTCCGGGAGGGCCCTCGGATGAGCAGTTCTTC
CAWSVRIPGGPSDEQFF
>NA|NA|TRBJ1-2|TRBV9
TGTGCCAGCAGCGTGAGGAGCGGCTATGGCTACACCTTC
CASSVRSGYGYTF
>NA|NA|TRBJ2-1|TRBV19
TGTGCCAGTGAAACCTCGCGCGGTGAGCAGTTCTTC
CASETSRGEQFF
>NA|NA|TRBJ1-1|TRBV7-2
TGTGCCAGCAGCTTATCGAACACTGAAGCTTTCTTT
CASSLSNTEAFF
>TRBD2|NA|TRBJ2-1|TRBV9
TGTGCCAGCAGCGTAGGGGTTAGTGCGGGAGGGCCCGGAGCGGTCTACAATGAGCAGTTCTTC
CASSVGVSAGGPGAVYNEQFF
>NA|NA|TRBJ1-1|TRBV10-3
TGTGCCATCAGGGGACGGGAGAACACTGAAGCTTTCTTT
CAIRGRENTEAFF
>NA|NA|TRBJ1-3|TRBV5-1
TGCGCCAGCAGCTCGGCCCATGGGGTAGGCTCTGGAAACACCATATATTTT
CASSSAHGVGSGNTIYF
>TRBD2|NA|TRBJ2-1|TRBV7-9
TGTGCCAGCAGCTTAGCTACAGCGGGAGAATTTGAGCAGTTCTTC
CASSLATAGEFEQFF
>TRBD2|NA|TRBJ2-1|TRBV5-1
TGCGCCAGCAGCTGGACTAGCGGGAGTTCGAATGAGCAGTTCTTC
CASSWTSGSSNEQFF
>TRBD1|NA|TRBJ1-3|TRBV11-2
TGTGCCAGCAGCCCAGGCAGGGGGACCGCCTCTGGAAACACCATATATTTT
CASSPGRGTASGNTIYF
>NA|once|TRBJ1-6|TRBV7-5
TGTGCCAGAAGCCCCACGGGGCCGAATAATTCACCCCTCCACTTT
CARSPTGPNNSPLHF
>NA|NA|TRBJ1-5|TRBV19
TGTGCCAGTAGTCTCGACAGGCTTGGAGGCCAGCCCCAGCATTTT
CASSLDRLGGQPQHF
>TRBD2|NA|TRBJ2-3|TRBV4-3
TGCGCCAGCAGCCAAGAGGGACTAGCGACCACAGATACGCAGTATTTT
CASSQEGLATTDTQYF
>NA|NA|TRBJ1-5|TRBV18
TGTGCCAGCTCACTCCGGACTCCAGTGGACTCGAGCAATCAGCCCCAGCATTTT
CASSLRTPVDSSNQPQHF
>TRBD2|medium-sized|TRBJ2-7|TRBV6-5
TGTGCCAGCAGTTACGAAGCTAGCGGCTCCTACGAGCAGTACTTC
CASSYEASGSYEQYF
>NA|NA|TRBJ1-1|TRBV6-6
TGTGCCAGCACCAGGGCATACAACACTGAAGCTTTCTTT
CASTRAYNTEAFF
>NA|NA|TRBJ1-4|TRBV5-1
TGCGCCAGCAGCTTGGTGGGGGTTGCAACTAATGAAAAACTGTTTTTT
CASSLVGVATNEKLFF
>NA|NA|TRBJ2-2|TRBV6-5
TGTGCCACCACCTCCGGCGGGGAGCTGTTTTTT
CATTSGGELFF
>NA|NA|TRBJ1-1|TRBV3-1/TRBV3-2
TGTGCCAGCAGCCCCAGGCAGGATCGACTGGAAGCTTTCTTT
CASSPRQDRLEAFF
>NA|NA|TRBJ1-5|TRBV6-2/TRBV6-3
TGTGCCAGCAGTTACCCCGGAGGAGATCAGCCCCAGCATTTT
CASSYPGGDQPQHF
>NA|NA|TRBJ2-1|TRBV30
TGTGCCTGGAGTGTATATGGCAGGACAGAAGGTGAGCAGTTCTTC
CAWSVYGRTEGEQFF
>NA|NA|TRBJ2-7|TRBV19
TGTGCCAGTAGTATCTCCGTTGTGGTCGGCGAGCAGTACTTC
CASSISVVVGEQYF
>NA|few|TRBJ1-6|TRBV7-2
TGTGCCAGCAGCTCGCAGGGTCGGAGGGCACCCCTCCACTTT
CASSSQGRRAPLHF
>TRBD1|NA|TRBJ1-5|TRBV6-5
TGTGCCAGCGCCCCAGGACAGGGGATGAATCAGCCCCAGCATTTT
CASAPGQGMNQPQHF
>TRBD1|NA|TRBJ2-2|TRBV28
TGTGCCAGCAGTCGGGACAGGAGGAGGACCGGGGAGCTGTTTTTT
CASSRDRRRTGELFF
>NA|NA|TRBJ1-3|TRBV5-4
TGTGCCAGCAGCCCCCAGGGGACTGGAAACACCATATATTTT
CASSPQGTGNTIYF
>NA|NA|TRBJ2-7|TRBV30
TGTGCCTGGAGCCAGGACAGCTCTTACGAGCAGTACTTC
CAWSQDSSYEQYF
>NA|once|TRBJ1-1|TRBV7-9
TGTGCCAGCAGCTCCCAAGGGGGGAACACTGAAGCTTTCTTT
CASSSQGGNTEAFF
>TRBD2|once|TRBJ2-1|TRBV24-1
TGTGCCACCAGTGATTCAGCTTGGACTAGCATGGTCTTC
CATSDSAWTSMVF
>NA|NA|TRBJ1-1|TRBV29-1
TGCAGCGTTGGCCCAGGGGACACTGAAGCTTTCTTT
CSVGPGDTEAFF
>NA|NA|TRBJ1-5|TRBV5-1
TGCGCCAGCAGCCCTGACGCGGTGGGGCAGCCCCAGCATTTT
CASSPDAVGQPQHF
>TRBD2|NA|TRBJ2-7|TRBV7-2
TGTGCCAGCAGCTTTCGGGGGTCACTAGCGGGGTCCTACGAGCAGTACTTC
CASSFRGSLAGSYEQYF
>TRBD1|NA|TRBJ1-5|TRBV30
TGTGCCTGGAGTCAAGGGGGCTTGTATAGCAATCAGCCCCAGCATTTT
CAWSQGGLYSNQPQHF
>NA|NA|TRBJ2-5|TRBV4-1
TGCGCCAGCAGCCTCCTACCCCCACCAAAAGAGACCCAGTACTTC
CASSLLPPPKETQYF
>TRBD1|NA|TRBJ1-2|TRBV7-9
TGTGCCAGCAGCCCGGACAGGGCGGTTGGCTACACCTTC
CASSPDRAVGYTF
>NA|NA|TRBJ1-1|TRBV7-6
TGTGCCAGCAGCGAACTTCCGAACACTGAAGCTTTCTTT
CASSELPNTEAFF
>TRBD1|NA|TRBJ1-1|TRBV29-1
TGCAGCGTGAATACCGGGACAGCGAACACTGAAGCTTTCTTT
CSVNTGTANTEAFF
>NA|once|TRBJ1-5|TRBV5-5
TGTGCCAGCAGCTTTTTGCTTTCTAATCAGCCCCAGCATTTT
CASSFLLSNQPQHF
>NA|NA|TRBJ2-1|TRBV11-2
TGTGCCAGCAGCTTATTGGTCCTCTCCTACAATGAGCAGTTCTTC
CASSLLVLSYNEQFF
>NA|NA|TRBJ1-1|TRBV29-1
TGCAGCGTATGGGGGGGAATGAACACTGAAGCTTTCTTT
CSVWGGMNTEAFF
>NA|NA|TRBJ1-5|TRBV19
TGTGCCAGTGGCCGGGGGTATAGCAATCAGCCCCAGCATTTT
CASGRGYSNQPQHF
>NA|NA|TRBJ1-1|TRBV21-1
TGTGCCAGCAGCAAAGCCCGGAACCAACACACTGAAGCTTTCTTT
CASSKARNQHTEAFF